These 15 T cell receptor beta chains were sequenced from one sample in a study of CD8+CD57+ T cells in acquired aplastic anemia. The authors sequenced patients whose flow cytometry had shown CD8+CD57+ cell expansion. Profiles of TCR beta VDJ and CDR3 were generated from a genomic DNA template. Each CDR3 protein is one row after TCRdb ran MiXCR on the reads. The sample holds about 58,000 distinct CDR3 sequences, approximately 54% seen once. Source material: sorted CD4+, CD8+, or CD8+CD57+ T cells (not recorded which) from PBMCs. The receptors derive from a human donor with aplastic anemia.

The rearrangement links TRBV11-2 to TRBJ2-1; TRBD2 matches at 7 bases. V lost 5 bases, J lost 4 bases, and 8 bases stayed unmatched. The CDR3 has 15 residues. Germline V gives CDR1 SGHAT, CDR2 FQNNGV. CDR3 sequence: CASSESGVGYNEQFF. CDR3 DNA: TGTGCCAGCAGCGAAAGCGGGGTGGGTTACAATGAGCAGTTCTTC.

This clonotype was detected many times. This chain joins TRBV6-1 and TRBJ2-5; D perhaps matches TRBD1 (6 bases). The CDR3 runs to 15 residues. The V end lost 7 bases, the J end lost 2 bases, and 17 bases lay between the germline ends. Per the germline V gene, CDR1 is MNHNS and CDR2 is SASEGT. CDR3 amino acids: CASIPDGTPQETQYF. The DNA of the CDR3 is TGTGCCAGCATCCCCGATGGGACACCTCAAGAGACCCAGTACTTC.

This chain connects TRBV20-1 to TRBJ1-1; no reliable D call. V was shortened by 2 bases and J by 5 bases, with 6 bases between the two germline ends. In germline, CDR1 is DFQATT, CDR2 SNEGSKA (reference sequence). The length of the CDR3 is 11 residues. Here the CDR3 reads CSARRETEAFF. The CDR3 region has the DNA TGCAGTGCTAGAAGGGAGACTGAAGCTTTCTTT.

The chain couples TRBV2 to TRBJ2-7, with 12 bases identical to TRBD1. Germline CDR1 is SNHLY and CDR2 is FYNNEI. The CDR3 covers 13 residues. With V trimmed by 7 bases and J by 6 bases, 4 bases remained unmatched. The CDR3 region has the DNA TGTGCCAGCATCGGGACAGGGGGCGGCGAGCAGTACTTC. Translation: CASIGTGGGEQYF.

This clonotype was recorded once. CDR3 protein: CASSPMVTNTEAFF. The CDR3 DNA reads as TGTGCCAGCAGCCCCATGGTCACGAACACTGAAGCTTTCTTT. The rearrangement uses TRBV2 and TRBJ1-1; no clear D. Germline CDR1 and CDR2: SNHLY and FYNNEI. CDR3 size: 14 residues. The V end was cut by 6 bases, the J end by 1 base, with 12 bases between.

In this sample, this clonotype turned up many times. The chain couples TRBV9 to TRBJ2-2; unclear D gene. The CDR3 loop spans 15 amino acids. CDR1 SGDLS and CDR2 YYNGEE come from the germline V gene. The V end lost 2 bases, the J end lost 3 bases, and 11 bases lay between the germline ends. The CDR3 loop is CASSVGRHDTGELFF. DNA for the CDR3: TGTGCCAGCAGCGTCGGACGGCATGACACCGGGGAGCTGTTTTTT.

V usage is TRBV7-8 and J usage is TRBJ1-4; no definite D call. CDR1 SGHVS and CDR2 FQNEAQ come from the germline V gene. This CDR3 region has 13 residues. Trimming removed 1 base at V and 8 bases at J, with 8 bases between. For the CDR3, the DNA is TGTGCCAGCAGCTTAGAAGGGCGCGAAAAACTGTTTTTT. Its translation: CASSLEGREKLFF.

The chain uses TRBV7-2 and TRBJ1-6; 8 positions agree with TRBD1. The CDR3 has 14 residues. CDR1 is SGHTA, CDR2 FQGNSA, per germline. The J segment lost 14 bases and the V segment lost 5 bases, leaving 11 bases of the junction unmatched. CDR3 DNA sequence: TGTGCCAGCAGCATCTTTCAGGGGGCGGATGCCCTCCACTTT. Protein: CASSIFQGADALHF.

By share of the sample, this clonotype is medium-sized. This CDR3 is CASSMGQTYEQYF. The CDR3, as DNA: TGTGCCAGTAGTATGGGACAGACCTACGAGCAGTACTTC. The chain employs TRBV19 and TRBJ2-7; 7 bases line up with TRBD1. V gave up 3 bases and J gave up 2 bases; unmatched junction bases: 1. Germline V gene data show CDR1 as LNHDA and CDR2 as SQIVND (reference sequence). The CDR3 extends over 13 amino acids.

Notes on this clonotype: This CDR3 is missing its conserved last phenylalanine or tryptophan, likely due to a read error. V gene TRBV10-1 combines with J gene TRBJ2-3; D gene ambiguous. V gave up 2 bases and J gave up 3 bases, with 3 bases separating them. The CDR3 contains 12 residues. The germline V gene has CDR1 WNHNN and CDR2 SYGVQD (reference sequence). The CDR3 region is CASSEGTDTQYS. The CDR3 nucleotides read TGCGCCAGCAGTGAGGGGACAGATACGCAGTATTCT.

The chain uses TRBV28 and TRBJ2-1, with a weak D call TRBD1 (5 bases). The V end was cut by 5 bases, the J end by 2 bases, with 13 bases between. Germline V CDR1 and CDR2: MDHEN, SYDVKM. The length of the CDR3 is 15 residues. CDR3 residues: CASSPQGWTYNEQFF. DNA of the CDR3: TGTGCCAGCAGTCCGCAGGGATGGACCTACAATGAGCAGTTCTTC.

This clonotype was seen ten or more times. The chain couples TRBV6-5 to TRBJ1-5; perhaps TRBD1 as D (5 bases). The CDR3 spans 16 residues. Germline CDR1 and CDR2: MNHEY and SVGAGI. Trimming shortened V by 1 base and J by 0 bases, and 10 bases separated the two germline ends. CDR3 amino acids: CASSYFRGLSNQPQHF. CDR3 DNA sequence: TGTGCCAGCAGTTACTTTAGGGGACTTAGCAATCAGCCCCAGCATTTT.

V and J are TRBV10-3 and TRBJ1-1; a possible D gene is TRBD1 (5 bases). The germline V and J ends were trimmed by 1 base and 7 bases, with 16 bases remaining between them. The germline gives CDR1 ENHRY, CDR2 SYGVKD. This CDR3 comprises 15 residues. The CDR3 sequence is CAISEWGVTEGEAFF. CDR3 nucleotides: TGTGCCATCAGTGAGTGGGGGGTGACAGAGGGTGAAGCTTTCTTT.

This clonotype was detected a few times. Sequence at one end of the junction differs from germline and may be a read error. The chain is built from TRBV2 and TRBJ2-7; D uncertain. The CDR3 totals 9 residues. CDR1 is SNHLY, CDR2 FYNNEI, per germline. The CDR3 loop is CASSPGPHF. The CDR3 region has the DNA TGTGCCAGCAGTCCAGGTCCCCACTTC.

The chain joins TRBV29-1 to TRBJ1-2; D unresolved. CDR3 length: 13 amino acids. V dropped 2 bases and J dropped 6 bases, with 13 bases sitting between them. Germline V gene data show CDR1 as SQVTM and CDR2 as ANQGSEA. DNA of the CDR3: TGCAGCGTTGAAAGGCCGGGAAGGGATGGCTACACCTTC. Translated: CSVERPGRDGYTF.